This TCR beta chain was recorded in a study of identical twins. TCRdb used MiXCR to reprocess the 5' RACE reads, holding one entry per CDR3 protein. Seen here are approximately 700,000 distinct CDR3 sequences, over 15% observed once, and the top ten hold about an eighth. The length of the CDR3 is 14 residues. V dropped 7 bases and J dropped 4; count of bases not matched to a gene: 10. Germline CDR1 is SQVTM and CDR2 is ANQGSEA. The data were also submitted as part of a second study, on T cells expressing NK-cell markers. That source reports: From sorted CD3+CD56+NKG2C+, CD3+CD56+NKG2C- and CD3+CD56-NKG2C+ T cells came the TCR beta repertoires.

The sequencing input was PBMCs. The chain combines TRBV29-1 with TRBJ2-3; 8 positions match TRBD2. The clonotype comes from a woman younger than 35 in good health. Here the CDR3 reads CSGELADRADTQYF. Written as DNA, the CDR3 is TGCAGCGGGGAACTAGCGGATAGGGCAGATACGCAGTATTTT.